This T cell receptor (beta chain) derives from a study of CD8 T cells in ankylosing spondylitis. Generation of TCR beta libraries employed quantitative 5'-RACE incorporating molecular barcodes. TCRdb recomputed calls from the 5' RACE reads with MiXCR, one row per CDR3 protein. The table records about 250,000 distinct CDR3 sequences, about 24% of them present only once. On this clonotype: As yet, its antigen is unknown.

Study-wide results and limits: Researchers report that disease-linked clones proved CD8+ and relatively rare in peripheral blood. Seemingly characteristic of ankylosing spondylitis blood was a TCR beta motif consisting of 7 or 8 highly homologous variants.

Germline values: CDR1 MGHRA, CDR2 YSYEKL. The CDR3 runs to 14 residues. V was cut by 3 bases and J by 3 bases, with 9 bases left in between. The chain employs TRBV4-1 and TRBJ1-5; D not resolved. Input material: blood, either unsorted or a sorted T cell fraction (not recorded which). The sequence came from a male donor with ankylosing spondylitis or in good health (not recorded which). The CDR3 sequence is CASSQARTNQPQHF. CDR3 in DNA: TGCGCCAGCAGCCAGGCCAGAACCAATCAGCCCCAGCATTTT.